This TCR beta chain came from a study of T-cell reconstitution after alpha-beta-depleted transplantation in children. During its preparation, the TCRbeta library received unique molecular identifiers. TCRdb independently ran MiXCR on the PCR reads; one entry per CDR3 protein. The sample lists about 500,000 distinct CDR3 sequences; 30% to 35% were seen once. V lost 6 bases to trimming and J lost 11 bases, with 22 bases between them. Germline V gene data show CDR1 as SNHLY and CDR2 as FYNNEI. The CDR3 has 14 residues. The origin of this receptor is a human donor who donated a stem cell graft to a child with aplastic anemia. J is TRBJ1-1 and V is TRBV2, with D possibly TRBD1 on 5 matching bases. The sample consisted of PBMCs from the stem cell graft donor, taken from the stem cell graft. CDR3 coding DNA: TGTGCCAGCAGAGGCCTCCGGGACCAATACTGGGCTTTCTTT. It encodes CASRGLRDQYWAFF.